Shown below are 2 T cell receptor beta chains from a single sample sequenced in a study of blood T cell repertoires in COVID-19. Assay used: immunoSEQ multiplex PCR; TCRdb lists only in-frame clones, some missing. The sample shows around 150,000 clones, approximately 84% of them seen only once. The material sequenced was peripheral blood. The receptors were sampled from a woman between 55 and 75 years old with acute or convalescent COVID-19.

This chain connects TRBV28 to TRBJ1-1, with 9 nucleotides matching TRBD1. CDR1 is MDHEN and CDR2 is SYDVKM in the germline V gene. The CDR3 is 17 amino acids. J lost 4 bases, V lost 6 bases, and 15 bases had no gene match. The CDR3 nucleotides are TGTGCCAGCAGCCCCCCGGACAGGGGAAGGTACGGCACTGAAGCTTTCTTT. Translating it yields CASSPPDRGRYGTEAFF.

CDR3 in DNA: TGTGCCAGCATCCCCGGTGGGGGGGCCCATAATCAGCCCCAGCATTTT. Amino acid sequence: CASIPGGGAHNQPQHF. The V call is TRBV28, the J call TRBJ1-5; a possible D gene is TRBD1 (6 bases). From germline, CDR1 is MDHEN and CDR2 SYDVKM. This CDR3 comprises 16 residues. V was pared by 7 bases and J by 4 bases, with 20 bases between.